This T cell receptor beta chain was retrieved from a study of CD8 T cells in ankylosing spondylitis. TCRdb reanalysed the 5' RACE reads using MiXCR and keeps one entry per CDR3 protein. The data show about 160,000 distinct CDR3 sequences, roughly 10% seen once. Germline-derived CDR1 and CDR2 are MNHEY and SVGAGI. The V segment lost 3 bases and the J segment 7 bases; nucleotides outside the gene matches: 8. This CDR3 has 15 residues. Sequenced material: blood, either unsorted or a sorted T cell fraction (not recorded which). The rearrangement joins TRBV6-5 to TRBJ2-1; 8 bases agree with TRBD2. This clonotype originated in a female donor with ankylosing spondylitis or in good health (not recorded which). The CDR3 nucleotides are TGTGCCAGCAGTTATAGGCCTAGCGGGTCGAATGAGCAGTTCTTC. Encoded protein: CASSYRPSGSNEQFF.